Here is one TCR beta chain with its context. Its antigen is unidentified. This sample was taken from a study of T cell responses to AZD1222 COVID-19 vaccine. The study, taken as a whole, reports: Regions 160-218 and 743-854 dominated among vaccine-associated CD4 TCRs spanning spike. White British people made up most donors, females outnumbered males, and clonal diversity was possibly underestimated. Spike-specific TCR breadth and depth were elevated following two AZD1222 doses. Repertoire sampling happened only post peak T cell response.

The germline V gene encodes CDR1 MNHEY and CDR2 SMNVEV (reference sequence). V lost 5 bases and J lost 6, with 13 bases in between. The CDR3 totals 14 residues. TCRdb keeps only in-frame clones here, not all; method: immunoSEQ multiplex PCR. The sample records about 200,000 clones, approximately 90% being singletons. The TCR sequence derives from an adult who received the AZD1222 COVID-19 vaccine. Specimen: peripheral blood, collected 28 days after the second AZD1222 dose. The chain joins TRBV27 to TRBJ2-2, with D possibly TRBD1 on 5 matching bases. The CDR3 DNA follows: TGTGCCAGCAGTAAAGTACAGGTTTCCGGGGAGCTGTTTTTT. This encodes CASSKVQVSGELFF.